This T cell receptor beta chain is from a study of tumor-infiltrating lymphocytes in localized non-small cell lung cancer. Study results and caveats: Higher tumor T cell infiltration than in uninvolved lung was supported by TCRbeta sequencing. TCR sequencing covered a subset of patients with enough tissue.

As regards this clone: Its cognate antigen is unknown.

The trim removed 5 bases at V and 8 bases at J, leaving 7 bases unmatched. CDR1 MDHEN and CDR2 SYDVKM come from the germline V gene. This CDR3 has 13 residues. The protocol was immunoSEQ multiplex PCR, while the TCRdb copy is restricted to in-frame clones and leaves out a portion. The sample shows some 7,100 clones, roughly four fifths of them seen only once. The V gene is TRBV28, the J gene TRBJ1-2, with 8 positions matching TRBD1. This receptor was obtained from a human donor with non-small cell lung cancer. Sequencing was performed on uninvolved lung tissue not adjacent to the tumor. In DNA, the CDR3 is TGTGCCAGCAGTCCGGACAGGGTGGGAGGCTACACCTTC. Its protein is CASSPDRVGGYTF.